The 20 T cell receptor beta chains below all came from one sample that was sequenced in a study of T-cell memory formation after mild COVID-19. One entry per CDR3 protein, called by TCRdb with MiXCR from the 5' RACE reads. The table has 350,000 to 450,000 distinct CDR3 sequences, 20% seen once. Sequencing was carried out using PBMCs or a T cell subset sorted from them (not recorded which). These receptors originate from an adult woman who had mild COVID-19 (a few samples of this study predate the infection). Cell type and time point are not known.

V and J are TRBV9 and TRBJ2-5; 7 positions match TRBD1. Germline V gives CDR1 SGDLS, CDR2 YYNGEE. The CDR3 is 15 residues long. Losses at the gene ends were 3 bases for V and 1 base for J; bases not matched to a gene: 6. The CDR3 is CASSALDRLQETQYF. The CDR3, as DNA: TGTGCCAGCAGCGCCCTGGACAGGCTCCAAGAGACCCAGTACTTC.

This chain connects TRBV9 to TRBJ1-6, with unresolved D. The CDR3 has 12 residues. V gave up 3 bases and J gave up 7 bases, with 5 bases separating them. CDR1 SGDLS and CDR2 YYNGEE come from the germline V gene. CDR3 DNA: TGTGCCAGCAGCGGCGGGAATTCACCCCTCCACTTT. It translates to CASSGGNSPLHF.

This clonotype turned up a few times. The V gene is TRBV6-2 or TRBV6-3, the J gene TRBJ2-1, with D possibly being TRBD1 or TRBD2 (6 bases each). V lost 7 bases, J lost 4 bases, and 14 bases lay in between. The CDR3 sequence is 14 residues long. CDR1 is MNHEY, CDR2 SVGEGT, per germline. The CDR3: CASTLGGSYNEQFF. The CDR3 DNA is TGTGCCAGCACCTTAGGGGGGTCTTACAATGAGCAGTTCTTC.

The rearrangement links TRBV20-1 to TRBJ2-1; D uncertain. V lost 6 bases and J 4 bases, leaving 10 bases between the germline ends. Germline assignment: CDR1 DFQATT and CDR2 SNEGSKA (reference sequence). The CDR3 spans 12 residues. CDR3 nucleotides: TGCAGTGCCCCCCCAGCTTACAATGAGCAGTTCTTC. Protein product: CSAPPAYNEQFF.

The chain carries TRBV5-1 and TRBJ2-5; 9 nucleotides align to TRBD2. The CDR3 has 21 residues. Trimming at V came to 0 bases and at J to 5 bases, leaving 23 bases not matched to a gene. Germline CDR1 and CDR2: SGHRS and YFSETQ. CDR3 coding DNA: TGCGCCAGCAGCTTGGCCTTCGCGGGAGGGACTTTCCCCACCGGTTGGGAGACCCAGTACTTC. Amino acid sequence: CASSLAFAGGTFPTGWETQYF. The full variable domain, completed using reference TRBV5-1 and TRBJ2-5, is KAGVTQTPRYLIKTRGQQVTLSCSPISGHRSVSWYQQTPGQGLQFLFEYFSETQRNKGNFPGRFSGRQFSNSRSEMNVSTLELGDSALYLCASSLAFAGGTFPTGWETQYFGPGTRLLVL.

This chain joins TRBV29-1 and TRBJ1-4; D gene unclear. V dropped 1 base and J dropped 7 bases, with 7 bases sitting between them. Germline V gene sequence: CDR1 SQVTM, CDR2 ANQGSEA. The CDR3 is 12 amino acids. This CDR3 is CSVEGGGEKLFF. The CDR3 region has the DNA TGCAGCGTTGAAGGCGGAGGTGAAAAACTGTTTTTT.

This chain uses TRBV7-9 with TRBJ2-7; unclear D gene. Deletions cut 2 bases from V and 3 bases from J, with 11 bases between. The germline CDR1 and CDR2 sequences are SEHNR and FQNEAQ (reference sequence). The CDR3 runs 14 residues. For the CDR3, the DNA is TGTGCCAGCAGCTTAACCTTGGAGAACTACGAGCAGTACTTC. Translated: CASSLTLENYEQYF. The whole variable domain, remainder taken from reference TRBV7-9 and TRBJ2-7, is DTGVSQNPRHKITKRGQNVTFRCDPISEHNRLYWYRQTLGQGPEFLTYFQNEAQLEKSRLLSDRFSAERPKGSFSTLEIQRTEQGDSAMYLCASSLTLENYEQYFGPGTRLTVT.

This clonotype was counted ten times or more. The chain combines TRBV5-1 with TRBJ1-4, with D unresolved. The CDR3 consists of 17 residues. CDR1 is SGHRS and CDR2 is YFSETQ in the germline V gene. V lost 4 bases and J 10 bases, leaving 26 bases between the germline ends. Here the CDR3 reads CASSPYDPAQTGSKLFF. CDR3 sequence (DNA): TGCGCCAGCAGCCCGTATGATCCTGCCCAGACCGGGTCAAAACTGTTTTTT.

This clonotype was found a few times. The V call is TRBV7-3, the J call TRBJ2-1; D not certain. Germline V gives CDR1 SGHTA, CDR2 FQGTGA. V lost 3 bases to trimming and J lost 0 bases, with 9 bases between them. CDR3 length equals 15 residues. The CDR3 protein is CASSFVRSSYNEQFF. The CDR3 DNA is TGTGCCAGCAGCTTCGTCCGGAGCTCCTACAATGAGCAGTTCTTC.

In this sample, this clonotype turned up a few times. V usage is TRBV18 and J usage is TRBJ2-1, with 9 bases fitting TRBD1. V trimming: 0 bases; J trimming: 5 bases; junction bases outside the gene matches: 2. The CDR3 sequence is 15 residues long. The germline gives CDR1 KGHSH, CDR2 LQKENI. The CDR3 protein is CASSPPGTGNNEQFF. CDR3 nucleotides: TGTGCCAGCTCACCACCCGGGACAGGGAACAATGAGCAGTTCTTC.

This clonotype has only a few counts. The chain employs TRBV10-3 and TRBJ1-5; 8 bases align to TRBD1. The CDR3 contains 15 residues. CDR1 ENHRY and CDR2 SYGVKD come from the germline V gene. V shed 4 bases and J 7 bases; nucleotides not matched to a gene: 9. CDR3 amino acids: CAISAGQGRGQPQHF. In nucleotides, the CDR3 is TGTGCCATCAGTGCCGGACAGGGTAGGGGGCAGCCCCAGCATTTT.

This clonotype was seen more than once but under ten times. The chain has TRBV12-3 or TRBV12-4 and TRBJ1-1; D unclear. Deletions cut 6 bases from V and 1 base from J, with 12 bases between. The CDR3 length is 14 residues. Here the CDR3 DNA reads TGTGCCAGCAGGACCCGGGCACCGAACACTGAAGCTTTCTTT. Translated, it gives CASRTRAPNTEAFF.

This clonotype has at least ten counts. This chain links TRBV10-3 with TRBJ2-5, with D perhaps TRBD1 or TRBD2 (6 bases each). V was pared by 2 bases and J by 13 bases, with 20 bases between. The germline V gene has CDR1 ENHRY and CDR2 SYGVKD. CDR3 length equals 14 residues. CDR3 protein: CAISEDSRGGPLYF. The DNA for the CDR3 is TGTGCCATCAGTGAGGATTCTAGAGGGGGGCCCTTGTACTTC.

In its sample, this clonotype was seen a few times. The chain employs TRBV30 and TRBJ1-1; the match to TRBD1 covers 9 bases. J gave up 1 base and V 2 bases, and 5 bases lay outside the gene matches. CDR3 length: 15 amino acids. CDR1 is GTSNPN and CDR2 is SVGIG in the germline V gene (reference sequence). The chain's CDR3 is CAWSSPGQGNTEAFF. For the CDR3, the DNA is TGTGCCTGGAGTTCACCGGGACAGGGGAACACTGAAGCTTTCTTT.

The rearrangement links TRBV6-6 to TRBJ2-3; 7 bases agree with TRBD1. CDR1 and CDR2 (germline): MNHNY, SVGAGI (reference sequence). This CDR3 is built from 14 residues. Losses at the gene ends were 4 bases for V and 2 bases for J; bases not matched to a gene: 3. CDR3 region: CASSLDRITDTQYF. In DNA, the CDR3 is TGTGCCAGCAGTTTGGACAGGATCACAGATACGCAGTATTTT.

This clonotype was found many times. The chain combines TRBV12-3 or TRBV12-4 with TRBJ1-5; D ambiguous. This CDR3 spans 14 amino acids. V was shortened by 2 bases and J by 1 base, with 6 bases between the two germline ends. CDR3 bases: TGTGCCAGCAGTTTACTCCAGAGCAATCAGCCCCAGCATTTT. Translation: CASSLLQSNQPQHF.

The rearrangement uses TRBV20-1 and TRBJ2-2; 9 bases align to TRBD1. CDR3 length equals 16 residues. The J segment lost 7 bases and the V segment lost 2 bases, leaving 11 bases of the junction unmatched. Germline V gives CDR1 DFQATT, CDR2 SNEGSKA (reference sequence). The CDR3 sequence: CSARFPGQGISGELFF. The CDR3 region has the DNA TGCAGTGCTAGATTCCCCGGACAGGGGATTAGCGGGGAGCTGTTTTTT.

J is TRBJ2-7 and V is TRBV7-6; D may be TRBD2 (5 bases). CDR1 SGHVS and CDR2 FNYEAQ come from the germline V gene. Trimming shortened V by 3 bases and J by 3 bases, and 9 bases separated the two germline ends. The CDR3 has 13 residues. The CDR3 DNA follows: TGTGCCAGCAGCTTCGACCGGGACTACGAGCAGTACTTC. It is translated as CASSFDRDYEQYF.

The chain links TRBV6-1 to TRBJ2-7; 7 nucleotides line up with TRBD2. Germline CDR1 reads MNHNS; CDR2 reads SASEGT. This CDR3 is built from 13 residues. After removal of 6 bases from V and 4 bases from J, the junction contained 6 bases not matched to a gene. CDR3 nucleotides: TGTGCCAGCAGGGGAGCGGGAACTTACGAGCAGTACTTC. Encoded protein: CASRGAGTYEQYF.

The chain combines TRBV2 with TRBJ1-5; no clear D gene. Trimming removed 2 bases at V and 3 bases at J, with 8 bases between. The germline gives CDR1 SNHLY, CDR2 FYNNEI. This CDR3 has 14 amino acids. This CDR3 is CASSETLINQPQHF. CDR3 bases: TGTGCCAGCAGTGAAACCCTAATCAATCAGCCCCAGCATTTT.